Detailed here is one TCR beta chain. What it binds is not known. The CDR3 consists of 12 residues. V gave up 5 bases and J gave up 6 bases, with 9 bases separating them. CDR1 MNHEY and CDR2 SVGAGI come from the germline V gene. Antigen-specific CD4+ T cell clonotypes were called by their expansion after viral peptide-pool culture in ViraFEST. Cultured cells yielded isolated CD4+ T cells after 10 days. Negative nucleocapsid antibody tests before and after vaccination confirmed no previous SARS-CoV-2 infection. Days 3 and 7 saw half the medium replaced with IL-2 medium. These data come from a study of vaccination effects on CD4 cells after COVID-19. Study-wide results and caveats: In the late period after vaccination, infection- and vaccine-induced clones contracted markedly. The vaccine-induced clones of healthy vaccinees included only 1 of 255 that cross-reacted with common cold coronaviruses.

Using immunoSEQ multiplex PCR, the repertoire was profiled, and TCRdb retains in-frame clones only, with some absent. The table includes about 24,000 clones, about 74% detected once. The sample consisted of CD4+ T cells from PBMCs cultured with SARS-CoV-2 spike peptides, taken before COVID-19 vaccination. The chain carries TRBV6-5 and TRBJ2-3; D uncertain. This TCR was sampled from a human donor who received a COVID-19 vaccine. CDR3 region: CASSPQIDTQYF. CDR3 in DNA: TGTGCCAGCAGTCCGCAAATCGATACGCAGTATTTT.